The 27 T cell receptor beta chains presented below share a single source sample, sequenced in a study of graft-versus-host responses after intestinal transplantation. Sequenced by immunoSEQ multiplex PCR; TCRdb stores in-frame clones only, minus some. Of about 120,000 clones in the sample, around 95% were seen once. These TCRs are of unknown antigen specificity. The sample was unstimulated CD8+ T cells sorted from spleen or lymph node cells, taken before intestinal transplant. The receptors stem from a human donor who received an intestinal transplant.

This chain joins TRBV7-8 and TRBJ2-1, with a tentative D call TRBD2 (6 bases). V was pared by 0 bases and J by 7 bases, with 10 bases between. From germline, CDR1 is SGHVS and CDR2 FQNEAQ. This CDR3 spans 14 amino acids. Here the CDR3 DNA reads TGTGCCAGCAGCTTAGCGCTGGGGGGAAATGAGCAGTTCTTC. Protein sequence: CASSLALGGNEQFF. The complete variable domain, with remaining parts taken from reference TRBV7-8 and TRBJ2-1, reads GAGVSQSPRYKVAKRGQDVALRCDPISGHVSLFWYQQALGQGPEFLTYFQNEAQLDKSGLPSDRFFAERPEGSVSTLKIQRTQQEDSAVYLCASSLALGGNEQFFGPGTRLTVL.

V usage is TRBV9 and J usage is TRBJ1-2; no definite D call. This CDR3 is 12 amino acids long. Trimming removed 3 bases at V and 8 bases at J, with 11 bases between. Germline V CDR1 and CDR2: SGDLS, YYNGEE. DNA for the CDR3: TGTGCCAGCAGCGCGGCCACGGGAGGCTACACCTTC. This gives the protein CASSAATGGYTF.

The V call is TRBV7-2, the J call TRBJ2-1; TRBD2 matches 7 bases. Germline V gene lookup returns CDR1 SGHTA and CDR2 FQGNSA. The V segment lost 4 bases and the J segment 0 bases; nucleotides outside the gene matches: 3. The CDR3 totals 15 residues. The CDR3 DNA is TGTGCCAGCAGCTCGGGGGGAGGCTCCTACAATGAGCAGTTCTTC. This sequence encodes CASSSGGGSYNEQFF.

CDR3: CASSLTPQGGEQYF. The CDR3, as DNA: TGTGCCAGCAGTTTAACTCCACAGGGGGGCGAGCAGTACTTC. The chain links TRBV28 to TRBJ2-7; 8 bases match TRBD1. This CDR3 region has 14 residues. The junction had 6 bases not matched to a gene; V was cut back by 2 bases and J by 6 bases. Germline values: CDR1 MDHEN, CDR2 SYDVKM.

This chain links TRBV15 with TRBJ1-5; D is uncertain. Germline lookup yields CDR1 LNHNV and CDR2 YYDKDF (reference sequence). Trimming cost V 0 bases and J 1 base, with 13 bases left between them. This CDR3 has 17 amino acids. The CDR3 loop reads CATSRDRLTESNQPQHF. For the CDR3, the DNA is TGTGCCACCAGCAGAGATCGGTTAACGGAAAGCAATCAGCCCCAGCATTTT.

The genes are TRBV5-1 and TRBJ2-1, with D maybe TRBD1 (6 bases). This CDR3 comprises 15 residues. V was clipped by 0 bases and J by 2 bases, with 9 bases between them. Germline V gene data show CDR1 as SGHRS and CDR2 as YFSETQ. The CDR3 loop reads CASSLVDRTYNEQFF. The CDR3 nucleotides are TGCGCCAGCAGCTTGGTGGACAGAACCTACAATGAGCAGTTCTTC.

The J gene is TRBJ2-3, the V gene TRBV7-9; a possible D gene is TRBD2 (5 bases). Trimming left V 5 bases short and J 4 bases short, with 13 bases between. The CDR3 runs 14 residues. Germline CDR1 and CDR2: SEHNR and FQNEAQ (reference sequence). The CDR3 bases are TGTGCCAGCAGCCAGAAGGGAGTGGCAGATACGCAGTATTTT. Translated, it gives CASSQKGVADTQYF.

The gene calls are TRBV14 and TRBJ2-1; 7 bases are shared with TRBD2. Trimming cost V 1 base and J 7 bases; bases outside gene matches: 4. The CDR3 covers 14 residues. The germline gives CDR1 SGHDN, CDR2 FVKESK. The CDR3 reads CASSQGTRENEQFF. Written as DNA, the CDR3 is TGTGCCAGCAGCCAAGGGACTAGGGAGAATGAGCAGTTCTTC. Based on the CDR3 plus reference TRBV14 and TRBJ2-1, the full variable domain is EAGVTQFPSHSVIEKGQTVTLRCDPISGHDNLYWYRRVMGKEIKFLLHFVKESKQDESGMPNNRFLAERTGGTYSTLKVQPAELEDSGVYFCASSQGTRENEQFFGPGTRLTVL.

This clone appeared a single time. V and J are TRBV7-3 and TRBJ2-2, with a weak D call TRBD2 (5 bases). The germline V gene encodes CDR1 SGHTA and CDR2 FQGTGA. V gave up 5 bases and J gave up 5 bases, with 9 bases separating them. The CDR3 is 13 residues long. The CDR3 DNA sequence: TGTGCCAGCAGCGAAACGGGAACCGGGGAGCTGTTTTTT. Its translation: CASSETGTGELFF.

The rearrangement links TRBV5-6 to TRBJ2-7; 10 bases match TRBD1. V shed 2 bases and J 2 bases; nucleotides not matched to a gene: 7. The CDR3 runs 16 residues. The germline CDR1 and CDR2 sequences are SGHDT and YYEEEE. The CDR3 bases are TGTGCCAGCAGCTTCCGGGACAGGGGTCTACCCTACGAGCAGTACTTC. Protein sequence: CASSFRDRGLPYEQYF.

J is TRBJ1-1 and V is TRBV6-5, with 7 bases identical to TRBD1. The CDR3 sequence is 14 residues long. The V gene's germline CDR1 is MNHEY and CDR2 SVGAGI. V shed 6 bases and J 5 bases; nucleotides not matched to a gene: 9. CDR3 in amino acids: CASSLDRVWTEAFF. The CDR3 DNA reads TGTGCCAGCAGCCTCGACAGGGTCTGGACTGAAGCTTTCTTT.

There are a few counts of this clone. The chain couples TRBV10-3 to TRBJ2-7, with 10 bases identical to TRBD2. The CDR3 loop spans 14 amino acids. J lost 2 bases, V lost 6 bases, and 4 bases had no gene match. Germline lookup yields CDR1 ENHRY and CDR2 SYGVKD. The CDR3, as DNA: TGTGCCATCAGCCCCGGGACTAGCGCCTACGAGCAGTACTTC. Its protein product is CAISPGTSAYEQYF.

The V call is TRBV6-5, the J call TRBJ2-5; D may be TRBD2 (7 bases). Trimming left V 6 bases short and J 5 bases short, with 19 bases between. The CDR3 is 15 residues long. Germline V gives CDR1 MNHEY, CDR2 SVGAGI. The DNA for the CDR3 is TGTGCCAGCAGCCAAGGAGGGGGGGTTCGGGAGACCCAGTACTTC. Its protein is CASSQGGGVRETQYF.

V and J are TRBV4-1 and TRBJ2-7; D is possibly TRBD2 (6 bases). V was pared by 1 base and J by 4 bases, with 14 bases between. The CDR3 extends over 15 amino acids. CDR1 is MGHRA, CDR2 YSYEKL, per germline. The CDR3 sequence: CASSQVYIGGYEQYF. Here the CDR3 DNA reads TGCGCCAGCAGCCAAGTATATATAGGAGGGTACGAGCAGTACTTC.

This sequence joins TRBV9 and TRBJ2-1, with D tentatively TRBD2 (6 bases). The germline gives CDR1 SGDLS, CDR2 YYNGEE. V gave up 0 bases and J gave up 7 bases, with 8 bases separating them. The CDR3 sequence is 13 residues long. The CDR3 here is CASSVASGNEQFF. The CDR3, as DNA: TGTGCCAGCAGCGTAGCGAGCGGGAATGAGCAGTTCTTC.

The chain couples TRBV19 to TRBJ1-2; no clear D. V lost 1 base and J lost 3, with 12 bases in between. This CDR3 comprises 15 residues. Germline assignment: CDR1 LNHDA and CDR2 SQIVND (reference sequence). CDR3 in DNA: TGTGCCAGTAGTATAGGGCGGGCAACGGACTATGGCTACACCTTC. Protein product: CASSIGRATDYGYTF. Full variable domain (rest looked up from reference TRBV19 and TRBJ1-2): DGGITQSPKYLFRKEGQNVTLSCEQNLNHDAMYWYRQDPGQGLRLIYYSQIVNDFQKGDIAEGYSVSREKKESFPLTVTSAQKNPTAFYLCASSIGRATDYGYTFGSGTRLTVV.

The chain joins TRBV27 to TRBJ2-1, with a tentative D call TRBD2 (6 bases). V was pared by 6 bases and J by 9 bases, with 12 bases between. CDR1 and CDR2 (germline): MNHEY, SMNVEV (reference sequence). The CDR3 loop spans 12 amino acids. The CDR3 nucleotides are TGTGCCAGCAGGTCGGGGGTTAGTGAGCAGTTCTTC. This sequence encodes CASRSGVSEQFF.

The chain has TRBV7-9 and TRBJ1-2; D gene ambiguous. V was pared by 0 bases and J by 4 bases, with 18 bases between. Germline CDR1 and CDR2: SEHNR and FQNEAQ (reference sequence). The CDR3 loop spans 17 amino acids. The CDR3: CASSLAFQLPSFYGYTF. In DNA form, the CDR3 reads TGTGCCAGCAGCTTAGCGTTTCAGCTCCCATCCTTCTATGGCTACACCTTC.

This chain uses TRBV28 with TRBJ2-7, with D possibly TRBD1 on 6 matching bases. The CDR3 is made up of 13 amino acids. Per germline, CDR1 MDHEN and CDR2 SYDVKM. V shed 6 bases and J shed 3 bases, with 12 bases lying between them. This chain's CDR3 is CASSKGGDYEQYF. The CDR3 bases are TGTGCCAGCAGCAAAGGGGGAGACTACGAGCAGTACTTC.

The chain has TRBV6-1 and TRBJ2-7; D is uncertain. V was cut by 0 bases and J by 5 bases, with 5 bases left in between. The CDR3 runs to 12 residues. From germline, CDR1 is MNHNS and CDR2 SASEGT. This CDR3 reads CASSEAGHEQYF. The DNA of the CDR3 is TGTGCCAGCAGTGAAGCTGGCCACGAGCAGTACTTC.

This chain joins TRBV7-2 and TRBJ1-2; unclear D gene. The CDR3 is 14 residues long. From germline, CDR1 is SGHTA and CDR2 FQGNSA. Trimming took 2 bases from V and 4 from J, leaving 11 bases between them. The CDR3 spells CASSLSNGGYGYTF. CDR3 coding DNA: TGTGCCAGCAGCTTAAGTAACGGAGGCTATGGCTACACCTTC.

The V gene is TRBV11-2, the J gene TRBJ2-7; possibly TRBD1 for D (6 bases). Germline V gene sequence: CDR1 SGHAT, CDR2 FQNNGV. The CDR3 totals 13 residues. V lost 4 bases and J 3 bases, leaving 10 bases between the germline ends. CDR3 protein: CASSSPDSYEQYF. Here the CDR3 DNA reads TGTGCCAGCAGCTCTCCGGACAGCTACGAGCAGTACTTC.

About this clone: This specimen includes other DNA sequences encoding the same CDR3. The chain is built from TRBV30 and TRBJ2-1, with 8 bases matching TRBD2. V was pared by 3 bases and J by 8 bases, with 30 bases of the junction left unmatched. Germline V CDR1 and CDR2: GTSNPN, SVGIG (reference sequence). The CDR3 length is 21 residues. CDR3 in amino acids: CAWRVPYRSGGPIGGGDEQFF. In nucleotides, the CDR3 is TGTGCCTGGAGAGTCCCTTACAGGTCGGGAGGGCCGATCGGGGGTGGGGATGAGCAGTTCTTC.

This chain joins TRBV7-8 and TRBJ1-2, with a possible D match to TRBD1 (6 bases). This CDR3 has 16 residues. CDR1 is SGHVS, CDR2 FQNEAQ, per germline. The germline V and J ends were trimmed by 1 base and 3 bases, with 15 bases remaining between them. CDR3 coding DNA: TGTGCCAGCAGCTTAGTCCGCGGGGGCGAGGACTATGGCTACACCTTC. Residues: CASSLVRGGEDYGYTF.

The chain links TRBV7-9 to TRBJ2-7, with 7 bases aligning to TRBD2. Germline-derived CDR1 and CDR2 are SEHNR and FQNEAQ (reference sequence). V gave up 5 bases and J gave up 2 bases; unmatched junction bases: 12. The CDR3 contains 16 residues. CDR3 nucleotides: TGTGCCAGCAGCCACGTGAGGGCTAGCGGTGCCTACGAGCAGTACTTC. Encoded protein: CASSHVRASGAYEQYF.

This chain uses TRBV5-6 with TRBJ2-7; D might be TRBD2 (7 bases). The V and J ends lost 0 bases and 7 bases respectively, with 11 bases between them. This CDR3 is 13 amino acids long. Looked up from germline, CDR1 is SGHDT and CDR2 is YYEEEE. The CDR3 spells CASSLGRGGEQYF. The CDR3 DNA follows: TGTGCCAGCAGCTTGGGTAGGGGGGGGGAGCAGTACTTC.

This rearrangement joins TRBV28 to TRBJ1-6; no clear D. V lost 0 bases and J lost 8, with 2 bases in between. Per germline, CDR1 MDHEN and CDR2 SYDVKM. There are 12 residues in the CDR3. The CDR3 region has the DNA TGTGCCAGCAGTTTATGGGATTCACCCCTCCACTTT. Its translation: CASSLWDSPLHF.